Below are 12 T cell receptor beta chains sequenced from a single sample in a study of shared T cell receptors in the human thymus. TCRdb's copy holds only in-frame clones and misses some; the assay was immunoSEQ multiplex PCR. The sample yields some 760,000 clones, over 75% seen once. The sample was also reused in another study, on human thymus T cells.

Sample: thymocytes. Receptors were obtained from a girl in the first two years of life with a congenital heart defect.

The chain combines TRBV2 with TRBJ1-2; perhaps TRBD1 as D (5 bases). The CDR3 runs to 10 residues. Germline CDR1 reads SNHLY; CDR2 reads FYNNEI. With 5 bases removed from V and 12 bases from J, the gap between germline ends came to 10 bases. The CDR3 loop is CASSPDSHTF. The CDR3 nucleotides read TGTGCCAGCAGTCCCGACAGCCACACCTTC.

The chain joins TRBV7-9 to TRBJ2-7; 7 bases are shared with TRBD2. CDR3 length: 17 residues. Germline V gives CDR1 SEHNR, CDR2 FQNEAQ (reference sequence). J gave up 3 bases and V 5 bases, and 16 bases lay outside the gene matches. The CDR3 DNA is TGTGCCAGCAGCATAAGGTCCCCGGGGGGTACCCTCTACGAGCAGTACTTC. Translation: CASSIRSPGGTLYEQYF.

The genes are TRBV20-1 and TRBJ1-4; TRBD1 aligns across 8 bases. Looked up from germline, CDR1 is DFQATT and CDR2 is SNEGSKA (reference sequence). V gave up 8 bases and J gave up 8 bases; unmatched junction bases: 4. The CDR3 sequence is 11 residues long. The CDR3 region is CSTQGGEKLFF. DNA of the CDR3: TGCAGTACACAGGGGGGGGAAAAACTGTTTTTT.

V usage is TRBV2 and J usage is TRBJ2-1; D is unresolved. The germline V gene has CDR1 SNHLY and CDR2 FYNNEI. The V end lost 1 base, the J end lost 2 bases, and 18 bases lay between the germline ends. The CDR3 is 18 residues long. CDR3: CASSEDLIGDLTYNEQFF. CDR3 coding DNA: TGTGCCAGCAGTGAAGATCTAATAGGAGATTTAACCTACAATGAGCAGTTCTTC.

V usage is TRBV30 and J usage is TRBJ2-7; D may be TRBD2 (5 bases). The CDR3 covers 12 residues. The germline V and J ends were trimmed by 5 bases and 7 bases, with 15 bases remaining between them. The germline gives CDR1 GTSNPN, CDR2 SVGIG (reference sequence). The CDR3 region has the DNA TGTGCCTGGGGGCCCGGGGTACGAGAGCAGTACTTC. Translating it yields CAWGPGVREQYF.

The V gene is TRBV6-5, the J gene TRBJ1-3, with D tentatively TRBD1 (6 bases). Germline V CDR1 and CDR2: MNHEY, SVGAGI. Deletions cut 6 bases from V and 4 bases from J, with 13 bases between. The CDR3 runs to 14 residues. This CDR3 is CASSQTGSGNTIYF. In DNA form, the CDR3 reads TGTGCCAGCAGCCAAACAGGGTCCGGAAACACCATATATTTT.

The chain joins TRBV7-8 to TRBJ1-3; 7 bases are a match to TRBD1. This CDR3 has 15 amino acids. The junction had 3 bases not matched to a gene; V was cut back by 2 bases and J by 2 bases. Germline CDR1 SGHVS, CDR2 FQNEAQ. CDR3 in DNA: TGTGCCAGCAGCTTATCGGACAGGCCTGGAAACACCATATATTTT. Its protein product is CASSLSDRPGNTIYF.

The chain combines TRBV7-8 with TRBJ2-1, with 10 bases that match TRBD2. CDR1 and CDR2 (germline): SGHVS, FQNEAQ. This CDR3 is built from 16 residues. V shed 2 bases, J shed 5 bases, and the junction held 6 bases outside the gene matches. The CDR3 coding sequence is TGTGCCAGCAGCTTACCGAGCGGGGGGGCCGACAATGAGCAGTTCTTC. Translation: CASSLPSGGADNEQFF.

The chain employs TRBV9 and TRBJ1-1, with TRBD1 matching over 9 bases. The CDR3 has 17 amino acids. Looked up from germline, CDR1 is SGDLS and CDR2 is YYNGEE. With V trimmed by 2 bases and J by 1 base, 9 bases remained unmatched. The CDR3 region is CASSVRDHRGPNTEAFF. CDR3 coding DNA: TGTGCCAGCAGCGTGAGGGACCACAGGGGGCCGAACACTGAAGCTTTCTTT.

The chain's CDR3 is CASSLGRGTDYYGYTF. As DNA, the CDR3 is TGTGCCAGCAGCTTGGGGCGGGGGACCGACTACTATGGCTACACCTTC. The chain couples TRBV5-8 to TRBJ1-2, with D maybe TRBD1 (5 bases). CDR3 length: 16 residues. Trimming took off 0 bases at V and 3 bases at J, with 15 bases between the two ends. The germline V gene encodes CDR1 SGHTS and CDR2 YDEGEE.

The V call is TRBV14, the J call TRBJ1-1, with D unclear. The germline V gene has CDR1 SGHDN and CDR2 FVKESK. V lost 4 bases, J lost 1 base, and 7 bases lay in between. This CDR3 contains 13 residues. In DNA, the CDR3 is TGTGCCAGCAGCCCTAGGTGGAACACTGAAGCTTTCTTT. Protein product: CASSPRWNTEAFF.

In its sample, this clone was seen a few times. This chain uses TRBV7-6 with TRBJ2-6; D uncertain. V was cut by 5 bases and J by 0 bases, with 8 bases left in between. The CDR3 extends over 15 amino acids. Germline assignment: CDR1 SGHVS and CDR2 FNYEAQ. The CDR3 spells CASSPQTSGANVLTF. CDR3 sequence (DNA): TGTGCCAGCAGCCCACAGACCTCTGGGGCCAACGTCCTGACTTTC.